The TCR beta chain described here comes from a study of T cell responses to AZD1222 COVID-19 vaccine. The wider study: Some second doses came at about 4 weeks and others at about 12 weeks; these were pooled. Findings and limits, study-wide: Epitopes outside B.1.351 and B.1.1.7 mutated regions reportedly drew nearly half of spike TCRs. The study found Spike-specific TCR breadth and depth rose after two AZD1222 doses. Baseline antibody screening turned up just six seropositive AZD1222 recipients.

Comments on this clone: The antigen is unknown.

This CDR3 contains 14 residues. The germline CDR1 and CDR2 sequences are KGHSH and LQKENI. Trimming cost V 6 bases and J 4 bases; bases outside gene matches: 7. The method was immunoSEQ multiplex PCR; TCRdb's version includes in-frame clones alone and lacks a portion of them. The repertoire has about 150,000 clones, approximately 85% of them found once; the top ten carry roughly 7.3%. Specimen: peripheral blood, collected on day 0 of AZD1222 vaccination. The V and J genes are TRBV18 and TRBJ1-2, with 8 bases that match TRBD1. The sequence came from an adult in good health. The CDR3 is CASSIQGEGYGYTF. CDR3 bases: TGTGCCAGCTCGATACAGGGGGAAGGCTATGGCTACACCTTC.